The rows below give T cell receptor beta chains drawn from one sample of a study of OX40 agonist ivuxolimab in advanced cancers. Sequenced by immunoSEQ multiplex PCR; TCRdb stores in-frame clones only, minus some. The sample shows more than 45,000 clones, about nine tenths of them seen only once. This specimen was CD4+ or CD8+ T cells sorted from blood, taken in a trial of the OX40 agonist ivuxolimab. The receptors derive from an adult with an advanced solid tumor such as melanoma, head and neck, liver or kidney cancer. Both conserved end residues are part of each CDR3. Fields, in order: clone size, D gene, V gene, J gene, CDR3 protein, CDR3 DNA. D genes are given only for firm matches. Clone size is shown for a subset of rows, as once, few, many or a class of expanded clone.

NA	NA	TRBV6-1	TRBJ2-3	CASSDLPGEEGRTDTQYF	TGTGCCAGCAGTGATCTGCCAGGGGAAGAGGGCCGCACAGATACGCAGTATTTT
NA	NA	TRBV11-2	TRBJ2-2	CASSLQTFDTGELFF	TGTGCCAGCAGCTTGCAGACTTTCGATACCGGGGAGCTGTTTTTT
NA	NA	TRBV5-8	TRBJ1-2	CASRLRGAFYGYTF	TGTGCCAGCAGGTTGAGGGGGGCGTTCTATGGCTACACCTTC
NA	TRBD2	TRBV5-1	TRBJ2-3	CASSLRDYPTADTQYF	TGCGCCAGCAGCTTGAGGGACTACCCAACCGCAGATACGCAGTATTTT
NA	NA	TRBV5-1	TRBJ2-7	CASSLWVTTYEQYF	TGCGCCAGCAGCCTCTGGGTCACTACCTACGAGCAGTACTTC
once	TRBD1	TRBV27	TRBJ1-4	CASSRTGGNEKLFF	TGTGCCAGCAGCCGGACAGGGGGGAACGAAAAACTGTTTTTT
NA	NA	TRBV12-5	TRBJ1-4	CASGLVLRDNEKLFF	TGTGCTAGTGGTTTGGTACTCAGAGATAATGAAAAACTGTTTTTT
NA	TRBD2	TRBV29-1	TRBJ2-2	CSAPGGTGELFF	TGCAGCGCCCCGGGGGGCACCGGGGAGCTGTTTTTT
NA	NA	TRBV6-4	TRBJ1-1	CASSDSRGNTEAFF	TGTGCCAGCAGTGACTCGAGGGGGAACACTGAAGCTTTCTTT
NA	NA	TRBV28	TRBJ1-5	CASSLGGGSQPQHF	TGTGCCAGCAGTTTAGGGGGGGGCTCTCAGCCCCAGCATTTT
NA	NA	TRBV15	TRBJ1-3	CATSPRPAGNTIYF	TGTGCCACCAGCCCAAGGCCCGCTGGAAACACCATATATTTT
NA	TRBD1	TRBV19	TRBJ2-7	CASSKDRDNYEQYF	TGTGCCAGTAGTAAGGACAGGGATAATTACGAGCAGTACTTC
NA	TRBD1	TRBV28	TRBJ1-4	CASSQGAEGEKLFF	TGTGCCAGCAGTCAGGGGGCTGAGGGTGAAAAACTGTTTTTT
NA	NA	TRBV27	TRBJ2-6	CASSSSSGANVLTF	TGTGCCAGCAGTTCTTCCTCTGGGGCCAACGTCCTGACTTTC
NA	TRBD1	TRBV11-1	TRBJ2-2	CASSQDRGGTGELFF	TGTGCCAGCAGCCAAGACAGGGGTGGCACCGGGGAGCTGTTTTTT
NA	NA	TRBV19	TRBJ2-3	CASSIGGAFQYF	TGTGCCAGTAGTATAGGAGGGGCCTTCCAGTATTTT
NA	NA	TRBV29-1	TRBJ2-1	CSAVSRDYNEQFF	TGCAGCGCTGTGAGCAGGGACTACAATGAGCAGTTCTTC
large	NA	TRBV19	TRBJ1-2	CASSMAYIYGYTF	TGTGCCAGTAGTATGGCCTACATATATGGCTACACCTTC
NA	NA	TRBV7-2	TRBJ1-1	CASNNGGDPFDAEAFF	TGTGCCAGCAACAATGGCGGGGATCCATTTGACGCTGAAGCTTTCTTT
NA	NA	TRBV10-3	TRBJ1-2	CAISDGQGTNYGYTF	TGTGCCATCAGTGACGGGCAGGGAACTAACTATGGCTACACCTTC
NA	NA	TRBV5-1	TRBJ1-1	CASSRDTEAFF	TGCGCCAGCAGTCGGGACACTGAAGCTTTCTTT
NA	NA	TRBV4-2	TRBJ2-2	CASSQTPLAVGQGTGELFF	TGTGCCAGCAGCCAAACTCCTTTAGCGGTTGGGCAGGGCACCGGGGAGCTGTTTTTT
NA	TRBD1	TRBV10-2	TRBJ1-1	CASRDLGQGGYMTEAFF	TGCGCCAGCAGAGACCTGGGACAGGGTGGGTATATGACTGAAGCTTTCTTT
NA	TRBD1	TRBV11-3	TRBJ2-5	CASSERQGTKTQYF	TGTGCCAGCAGCGAGCGACAGGGCACGAAGACCCAGTACTTC
NA	NA	TRBV4-1	TRBJ1-6	CASSQVIGRDAPSNSPLHF	TGCGCCAGCAGCCAAGTGATCGGAAGGGACGCGCCGTCCAATTCACCCCTCCACTTT
NA	TRBD2	TRBV7-8	TRBJ2-1	CASSYRRDGGLLEQFF	TGTGCCAGCAGCTACCGCCGGGACGGGGGGTTGTTAGAGCAGTTCTTC
NA	NA	TRBV6-1	TRBJ2-7	CASSAEIGLSSYEQYF	TGTGCCAGCAGTGCCGAAATTGGGCTTAGCTCCTACGAGCAGTACTTC
once	NA	TRBV6-1	TRBJ2-1	CASSVVLTDSSRVNEQFF	TGTGCCAGCAGTGTAGTCTTAACGGACAGCAGTCGGGTCAATGAGCAGTTCTTC
NA	NA	TRBV6-1	TRBJ1-1	CASSVGEWNTEAFF	TGTGCCAGCAGTGTAGGGGAATGGAACACTGAAGCTTTCTTT
once	TRBD1	TRBV29-1	TRBJ2-5	CSVEDWNRGVQETQYF	TGCAGCGTTGAAGATTGGAACAGGGGCGTACAAGAGACCCAGTACTTC
NA	NA	TRBV10-2	TRBJ1-1	CASSVGSPNTEAFF	TGCGCCAGCAGTGTGGGCAGCCCAAACACTGAAGCTTTCTTT
NA	NA	TRBV29-1	TRBJ2-5	CSVVDRQETQYF	TGCAGCGTTGTCGACAGGCAAGAGACCCAGTACTTC
NA	NA	TRBV19	TRBJ2-1	CASSIWPDEQFF	TGTGCCAGTAGTATCTGGCCCGATGAGCAGTTCTTC
NA	NA	TRBV25-1	TRBJ2-1	CASGPLDEQFF	TGTGCCAGCGGACCCCTGGATGAGCAGTTCTTC
NA	TRBD1	TRBV19	TRBJ2-2	CASSSGGAGELFF	TGTGCCAGTAGTTCAGGGGGAGCCGGGGAGCTGTTTTTT
NA	NA	TRBV10-3	TRBJ1-4	CAISESREPNEKLFF	TGTGCCATCAGTGAGTCTAGGGAGCCTAATGAAAAACTGTTTTTT
NA	NA	TRBV21-1	TRBJ2-1	CASSRTSGAHEQFF	TGTGCCAGCAGCAGGACTAGCGGGGCTCATGAGCAGTTCTTC
NA	NA	TRBV27	TRBJ1-2	CASSLGGLNGYTF	TGTGCCAGCAGTTTAGGAGGGCTTAACGGCTACACCTTC
NA	TRBD2	TRBV4-2	TRBJ2-5	CASSQADSGGSETQYF	TGTGCCAGCAGCCAAGCTGACAGCGGGGGGTCCGAGACCCAGTACTTC
NA	NA	TRBV6-1	TRBJ1-3	CASPGPPSSGNTIYF	TGTGCCAGCCCGGGACCGCCGAGCTCTGGAAACACCATATATTTT
NA	NA	TRBV2	TRBJ1-1	CASSEGPRGTEAFF	TGTGCCAGCAGTGAAGGGCCCCGGGGGACTGAAGCTTTCTTT
NA	TRBD2	TRBV5-4	TRBJ2-2	CASSLPSGATEGELFF	TGTGCCAGCAGCTTGCCCAGCGGGGCTACGGAGGGGGAGCTGTTTTTT
NA	NA	TRBV6-5	TRBJ2-5	CASSSPGREQETQYF	TGTGCCAGCAGCTCACCGGGACGGGAACAAGAGACCCAGTACTTC
NA	NA	TRBV10-1	TRBJ1-4	CASSDDGTTNEKLFF	TGCGCCAGCAGTGATGACGGCACAACTAATGAAAAACTGTTTTTT
NA	TRBD1	TRBV19	TRBJ1-1	CASRWGTATEAFF	TGTGCCAGTAGATGGGGGACAGCAACTGAAGCTTTCTTT
once	NA	TRBV28	TRBJ1-1	CASSPHFGANTEAFF	TGTGCCAGCAGTCCTCACTTTGGGGCGAACACTGAAGCTTTCTTT
NA	TRBD2	TRBV10-1	TRBJ2-1	CASSGTSGGTYNEQFF	TGCGCCAGCAGTGGGACTAGCGGGGGGACCTACAATGAGCAGTTCTTC
NA	NA	TRBV4-1	TRBJ1-6	CASSQVRGLNSPLHF	TGCGCCAGCAGCCAAGTGCGAGGTCTCAATTCACCCCTCCACTTT
NA	TRBD1	TRBV13	TRBJ2-5	CASSKDRAEGETQYF	TGTGCCAGCAGCAAGGACAGGGCCGAGGGAGAGACCCAGTACTTC
NA	NA	TRBV30	TRBJ1-5	CACSQGSNQPQHF	TGTGCCTGTTCTCAGGGAAGCAATCAGCCCCAGCATTTT
NA	TRBD1	TRBV5-6	TRBJ1-3	CASSLTGAGNTIYF	TGTGCCAGCAGCTTGACAGGGGCGGGAAACACCATATATTTT
NA	TRBD1	TRBV2	TRBJ1-1	CASSGQGDTEAFF	TGTGCCAGCAGCGGACAGGGGGACACTGAAGCTTTCTTT
NA	NA	TRBV7-9	TRBJ1-4	CASSDSEGEKLFF	TGTGCCAGCAGCGACAGTGAAGGCGAAAAACTGTTTTTT